This TCR beta chain derives from a study of response to subunit inactivated influenza vaccine. CDR1 is SGHAT and CDR2 is FQDESV in the germline V gene (reference sequence). V shed 1 base, J shed 5 bases, and the junction held 10 bases outside the gene matches. The CDR3 runs 17 residues. As to this clonotype: Its target is not known.

TCRdb used MiXCR to reprocess the RT-PCR reads, holding one entry per CDR3 protein. This table has about 540,000 distinct CDR3 sequences, around a quarter appearing once. Study findings and constraints: The authors suggested that few new T cells are recruited per seasonal influenza vaccination.

The sample was also linked to a second study, of T cells expressing NK-cell markers. From that report: Researchers built TCR beta cDNA using 5'RACE template switching with UMIs. Five or six of the donors carried dominant NKG2C+ clonotypes that took up about 1.0-7.0% of their CD8+ T cells. In four donors, dominant clonotypes made up about 25-60.1% of CD3+CD56-NKG2C+ cells.

The starting material was CD4+ T cells sorted from PBMCs, obtained about 11 days after vaccination. The chain uses TRBV11-1 and TRBJ2-3, with TRBD1 matching 9 bases. The TCR sequence derives from a man in his fifties who received an inactivated influenza vaccine. The CDR3 reads CASSLGGTGLRRDTQYF. In DNA, the CDR3 is TGTGCCAGCAGCTTAGGCGGGACAGGGCTCCGGAGAGATACGCAGTATTTT.